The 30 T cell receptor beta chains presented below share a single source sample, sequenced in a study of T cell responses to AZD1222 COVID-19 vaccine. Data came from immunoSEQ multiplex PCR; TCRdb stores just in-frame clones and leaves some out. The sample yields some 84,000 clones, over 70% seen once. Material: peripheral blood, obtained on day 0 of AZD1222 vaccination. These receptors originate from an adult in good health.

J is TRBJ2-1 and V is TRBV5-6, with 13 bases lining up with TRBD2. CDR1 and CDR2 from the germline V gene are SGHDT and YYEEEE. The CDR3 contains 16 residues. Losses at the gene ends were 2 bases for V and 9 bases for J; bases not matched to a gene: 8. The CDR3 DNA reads TGTGCCAGCAGCTTCTTCACTAGCGGGAGGGCCGGTGAGCAGTTCTTC. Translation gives CASSFFTSGRAGEQFF.

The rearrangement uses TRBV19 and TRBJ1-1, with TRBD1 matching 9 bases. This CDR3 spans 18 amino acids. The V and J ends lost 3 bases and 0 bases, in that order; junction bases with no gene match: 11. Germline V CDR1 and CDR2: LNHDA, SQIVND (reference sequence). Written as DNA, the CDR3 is TGTGCCAGTAGTATTCGACGTGGGACAGGGAGCATGAACACTGAAGCTTTCTTT. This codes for CASSIRRGTGSMNTEAFF.

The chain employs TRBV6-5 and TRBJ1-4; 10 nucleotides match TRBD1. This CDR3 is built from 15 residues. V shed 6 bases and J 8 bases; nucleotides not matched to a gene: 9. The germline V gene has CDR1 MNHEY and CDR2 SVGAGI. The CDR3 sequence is CASRNPGTGEEKLFF. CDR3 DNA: TGTGCCAGCAGAAATCCCGGGACAGGGGAAGAAAAACTGTTTTTT.

This CDR3 is CASTLRGGFNTEAFF. The DNA of the CDR3 is TGTGCCAGCACCCTAAGGGGGGGATTTAACACTGAAGCTTTCTTT. The rearrangement links TRBV2 to TRBJ1-1, with D possibly TRBD1 on 6 matching bases. The CDR3 runs to 15 residues. The germline V gene has CDR1 SNHLY and CDR2 FYNNEI. The V end was cut by 7 bases, the J end by 2 bases, with 17 bases between. Filled out from reference TRBV2 and TRBJ1-1, the complete variable domain reads EPEVTQTPSHQVTQMGQEVILRCVPISNHLYFYWYRQILGQKVEFLVSFYNNEISEKSEIFDDQFSVERPDGSNFTLKIRSTKLEDSAMYFCASTLRGGFNTEAFFGQGTRLTVV.

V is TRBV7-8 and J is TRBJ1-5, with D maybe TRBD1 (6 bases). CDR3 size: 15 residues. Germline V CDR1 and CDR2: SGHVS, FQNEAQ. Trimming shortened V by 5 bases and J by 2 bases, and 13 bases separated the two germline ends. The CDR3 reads CASSPGARGNQPQHF. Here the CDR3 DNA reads TGTGCCAGCAGCCCAGGGGCGCGGGGCAATCAGCCCCAGCATTTT.

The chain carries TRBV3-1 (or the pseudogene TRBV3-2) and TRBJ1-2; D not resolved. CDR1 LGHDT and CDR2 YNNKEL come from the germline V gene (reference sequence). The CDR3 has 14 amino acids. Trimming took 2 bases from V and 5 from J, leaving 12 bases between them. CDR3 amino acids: CASSQYRAEYGYTF. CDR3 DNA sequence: TGTGCCAGCAGCCAATACCGGGCCGAGTATGGCTACACCTTC.

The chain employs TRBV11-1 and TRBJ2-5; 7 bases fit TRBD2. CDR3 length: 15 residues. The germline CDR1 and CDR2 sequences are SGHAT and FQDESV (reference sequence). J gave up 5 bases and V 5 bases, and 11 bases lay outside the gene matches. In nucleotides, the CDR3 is TGTGCCAGCAGCCCCATGACTAGCCGCAGGGAGACCCAGTACTTC. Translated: CASSPMTSRRETQYF. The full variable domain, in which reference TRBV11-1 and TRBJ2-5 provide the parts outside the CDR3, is EAEVAQSPRYKITEKSQAVAFWCDPISGHATLYWYRQILGQGPELLVQFQDESVVDDSQLPKDRFSAERLKGVDSTLKIQPAELGDSAMYLCASSPMTSRRETQYFGPGTRLLVL.

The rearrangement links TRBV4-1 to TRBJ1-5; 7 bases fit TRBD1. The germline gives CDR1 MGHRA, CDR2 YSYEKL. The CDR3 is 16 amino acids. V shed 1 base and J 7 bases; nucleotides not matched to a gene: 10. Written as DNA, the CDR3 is TGCGCCAGCAGCCAAGGCCCTCAGACAGGGAAACAGCCCCAGCATTTT. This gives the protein CASSQGPQTGKQPQHF.

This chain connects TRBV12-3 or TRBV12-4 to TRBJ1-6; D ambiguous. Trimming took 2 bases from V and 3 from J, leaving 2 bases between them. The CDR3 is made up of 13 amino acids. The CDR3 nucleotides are TGTGCCAGCAGTTTACACTATAATTCACCCCTCCACTTT. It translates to CASSLHYNSPLHF.

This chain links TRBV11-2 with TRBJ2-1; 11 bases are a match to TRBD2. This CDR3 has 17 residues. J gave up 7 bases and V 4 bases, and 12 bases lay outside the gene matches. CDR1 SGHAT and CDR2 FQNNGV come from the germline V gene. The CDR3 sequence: CASSSSLAGGPQNEQFF. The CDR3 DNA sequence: TGTGCCAGCAGCTCGTCTTTAGCGGGAGGGCCCCAGAATGAGCAGTTCTTC.

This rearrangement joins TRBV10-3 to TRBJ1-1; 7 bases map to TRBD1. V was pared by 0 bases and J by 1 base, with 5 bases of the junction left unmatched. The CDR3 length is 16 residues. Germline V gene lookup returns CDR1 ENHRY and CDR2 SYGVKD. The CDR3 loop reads CAISESTRTGNTEAFF. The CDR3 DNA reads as TGTGCCATCAGTGAGTCGACTCGGACAGGGAACACTGAAGCTTTCTTT.

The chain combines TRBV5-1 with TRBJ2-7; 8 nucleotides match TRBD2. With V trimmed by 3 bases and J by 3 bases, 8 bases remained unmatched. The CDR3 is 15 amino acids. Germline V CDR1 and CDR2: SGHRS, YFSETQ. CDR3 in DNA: TGCGCCAGCAGCTATAGGGCGGGAGGACACTACGAGCAGTACTTC. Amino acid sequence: CASSYRAGGHYEQYF.

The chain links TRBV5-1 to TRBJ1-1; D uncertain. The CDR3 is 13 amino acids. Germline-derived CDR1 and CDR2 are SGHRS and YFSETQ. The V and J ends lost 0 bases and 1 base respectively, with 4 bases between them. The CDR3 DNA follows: TGCGCCAGCAGCTTGGCGCGGAACACTGAAGCTTTCTTT. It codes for CASSLARNTEAFF.

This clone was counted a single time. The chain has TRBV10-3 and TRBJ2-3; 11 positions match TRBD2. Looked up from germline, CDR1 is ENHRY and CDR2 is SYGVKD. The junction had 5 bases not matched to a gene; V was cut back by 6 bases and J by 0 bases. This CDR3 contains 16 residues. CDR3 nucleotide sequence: TGTGCCATCAGGCCGGGACTAGCGGAAAGCACAGATACGCAGTATTTT. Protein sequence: CAIRPGLAESTDTQYF.

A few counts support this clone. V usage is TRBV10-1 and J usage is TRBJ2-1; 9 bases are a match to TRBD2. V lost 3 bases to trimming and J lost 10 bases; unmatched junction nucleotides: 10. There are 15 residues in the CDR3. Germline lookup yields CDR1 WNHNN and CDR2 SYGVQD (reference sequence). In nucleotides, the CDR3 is TGCGCCAGCAGTGATTTCGCGGGAGGGCAAGTGGAGCAGTTCTTC. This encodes CASSDFAGGQVEQFF.

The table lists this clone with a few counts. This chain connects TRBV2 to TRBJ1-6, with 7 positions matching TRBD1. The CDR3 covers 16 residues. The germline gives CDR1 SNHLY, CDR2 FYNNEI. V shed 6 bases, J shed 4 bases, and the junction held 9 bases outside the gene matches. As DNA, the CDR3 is TGTGCCAGCAGCGCCCGCCAGACAGGGTATAATTCACCCCTCCACTTT. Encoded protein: CASSARQTGYNSPLHF.

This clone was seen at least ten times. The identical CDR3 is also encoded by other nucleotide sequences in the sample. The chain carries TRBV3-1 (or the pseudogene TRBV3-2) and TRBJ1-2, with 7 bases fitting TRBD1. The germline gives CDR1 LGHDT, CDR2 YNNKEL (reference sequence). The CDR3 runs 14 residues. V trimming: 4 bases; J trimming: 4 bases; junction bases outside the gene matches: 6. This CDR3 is CASSPRQGSYGYTF. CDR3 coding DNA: TGTGCCAGCAGCCCCCGACAGGGTAGCTATGGCTACACCTTC.

CDR3 in amino acids: CASTTGGAGGYTF. The CDR3 DNA follows: TGTGCCAGCACCACGGGTGGGGCCGGGGGCTACACCTTC. V and J are TRBV6-5 and TRBJ1-2; tentative D call: TRBD1 (5 bases). V was pared by 7 bases and J by 8 bases, with 17 bases between. Germline CDR1 MNHEY, CDR2 SVGAGI. The CDR3 runs to 13 residues.

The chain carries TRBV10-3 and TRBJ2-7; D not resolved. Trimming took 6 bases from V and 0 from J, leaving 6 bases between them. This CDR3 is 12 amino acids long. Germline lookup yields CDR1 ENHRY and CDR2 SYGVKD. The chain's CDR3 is CAIRAASYEQYF. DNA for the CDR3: TGTGCCATCAGGGCAGCCTCCTACGAGCAGTACTTC.

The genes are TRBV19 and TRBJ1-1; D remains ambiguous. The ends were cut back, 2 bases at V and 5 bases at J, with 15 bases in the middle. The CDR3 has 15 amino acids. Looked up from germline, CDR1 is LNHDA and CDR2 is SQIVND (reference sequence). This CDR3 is CASSIFASEGTEAFF. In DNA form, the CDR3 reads TGTGCCAGTAGTATATTCGCGTCCGAGGGAACTGAAGCTTTCTTT.

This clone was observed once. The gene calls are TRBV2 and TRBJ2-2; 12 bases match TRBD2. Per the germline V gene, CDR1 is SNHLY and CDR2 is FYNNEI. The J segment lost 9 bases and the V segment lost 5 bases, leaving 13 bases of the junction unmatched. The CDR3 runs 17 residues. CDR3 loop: CASSTLAGGPKTRELFF. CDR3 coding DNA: TGTGCCAGCAGTACGCTAGCGGGAGGGCCAAAGACGCGGGAGCTGTTTTTT.

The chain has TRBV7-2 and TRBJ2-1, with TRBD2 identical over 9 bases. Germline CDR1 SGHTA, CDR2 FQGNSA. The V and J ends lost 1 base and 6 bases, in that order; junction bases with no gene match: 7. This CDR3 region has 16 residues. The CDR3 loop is CASSLGGLAGFNEQFF. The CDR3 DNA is TGTGCCAGCAGCTTAGGAGGGCTAGCGGGGTTCAATGAGCAGTTCTTC.

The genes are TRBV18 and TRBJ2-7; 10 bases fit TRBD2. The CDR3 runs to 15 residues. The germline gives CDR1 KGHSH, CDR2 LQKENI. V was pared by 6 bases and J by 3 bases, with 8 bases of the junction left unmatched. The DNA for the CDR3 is TGTGCCAGCTCCCTAGGGGCTAGCGGGAGCTACGAGCAGTACTTC. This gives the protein CASSLGASGSYEQYF.

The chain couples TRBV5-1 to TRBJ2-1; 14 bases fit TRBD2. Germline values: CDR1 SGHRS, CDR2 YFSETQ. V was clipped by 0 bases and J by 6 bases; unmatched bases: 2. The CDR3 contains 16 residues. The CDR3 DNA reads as TGCGCCAGCAGCTTGGCCGGGACTAGCGGGAGCAATGAGCAGTTCTTC. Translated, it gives CASSLAGTSGSNEQFF.

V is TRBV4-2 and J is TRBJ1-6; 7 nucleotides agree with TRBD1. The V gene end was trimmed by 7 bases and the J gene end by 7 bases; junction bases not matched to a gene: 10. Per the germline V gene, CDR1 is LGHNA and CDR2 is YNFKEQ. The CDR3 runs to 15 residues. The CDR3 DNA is TGTGCCAGCAAATTTAGGGACAGCAAAAATTCACCCCTCCACTTT. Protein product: CASKFRDSKNSPLHF.

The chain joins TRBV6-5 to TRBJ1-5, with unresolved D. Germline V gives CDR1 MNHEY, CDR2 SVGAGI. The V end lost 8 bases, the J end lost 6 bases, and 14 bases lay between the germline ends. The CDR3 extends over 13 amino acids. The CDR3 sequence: CASAIRGSQPQHF. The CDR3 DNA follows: TGTGCCAGCGCTATACGAGGGAGTCAGCCCCAGCATTTT.

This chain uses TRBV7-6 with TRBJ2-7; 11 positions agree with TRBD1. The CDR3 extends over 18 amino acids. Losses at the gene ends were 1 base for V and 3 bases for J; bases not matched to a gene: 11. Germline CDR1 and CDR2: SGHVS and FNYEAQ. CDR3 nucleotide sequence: TGTGCCAGCAGCTTAGTCGGACAGGGGGCTTCTGCGGGCTACGAGCAGTACTTC. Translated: CASSLVGQGASAGYEQYF.

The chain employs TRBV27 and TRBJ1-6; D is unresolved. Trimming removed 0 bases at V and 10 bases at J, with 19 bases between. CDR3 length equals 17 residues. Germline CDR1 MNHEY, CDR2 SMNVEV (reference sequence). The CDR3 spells CASSLSLVGWGRSPLHF. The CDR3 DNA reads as TGTGCCAGCAGTTTATCCTTAGTTGGATGGGGAAGGTCACCCCTCCACTTT.

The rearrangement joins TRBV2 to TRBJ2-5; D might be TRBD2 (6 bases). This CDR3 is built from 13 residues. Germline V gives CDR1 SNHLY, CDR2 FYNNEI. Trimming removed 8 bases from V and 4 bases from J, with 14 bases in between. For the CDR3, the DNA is TGTGCCAGCCGGAGGGAAGCCCCAGAGACCCAGTACTTC. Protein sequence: CASRREAPETQYF.

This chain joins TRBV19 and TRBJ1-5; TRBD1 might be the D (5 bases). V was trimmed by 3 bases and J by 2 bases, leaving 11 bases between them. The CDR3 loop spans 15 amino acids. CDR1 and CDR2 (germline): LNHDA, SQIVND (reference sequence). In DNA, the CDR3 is TGTGCCAGTAGTATGGAGGGGTGGGGCAATCAGCCCCAGCATTTT. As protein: CASSMEGWGNQPQHF.